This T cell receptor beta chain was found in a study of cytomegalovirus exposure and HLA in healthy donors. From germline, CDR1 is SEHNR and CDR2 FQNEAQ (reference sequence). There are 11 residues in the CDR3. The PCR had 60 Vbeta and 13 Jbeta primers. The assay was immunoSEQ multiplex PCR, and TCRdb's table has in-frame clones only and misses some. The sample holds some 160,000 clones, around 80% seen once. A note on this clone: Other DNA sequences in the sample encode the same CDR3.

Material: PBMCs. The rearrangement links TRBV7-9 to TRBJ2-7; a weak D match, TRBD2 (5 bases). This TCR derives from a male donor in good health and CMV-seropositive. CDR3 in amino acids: CSSSREYEQYF. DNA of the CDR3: TGTTCCTCCAGTAGGGAGTACGAGCAGTACTTC.